The clone carrying this TCR beta chain is a singleton in its sample. V was clipped by 3 bases and J by 8 bases; unmatched bases: 6. Germline V gives CDR1 ENHRY, CDR2 SYGVKD. This CDR3 contains 15 residues. Here immunoSEQ multiplex PCR was the method, and the copy in TCRdb shows in-frame clones only, minus some. The top ten clones hold around a tenth of a sample with about 21,000 clones, approximately 81% of them seen once. As for treatment: randomized to nivolumab then ipilimumab (arm A) or the reverse (arm B). DNA-damaging chemotherapy had not been given to any patient beforehand. PBMC sorting kept live CD3+CD8+ cells without CD19 or CD56. The record originates from a study of sequential checkpoint blockade in melanoma. Overall study context: First-line arms were nivolumab then ipilimumab, or the reverse, randomized 1:1.

The source of this sequence is a human donor with melanoma. V usage is TRBV10-3 and J usage is TRBJ2-1; 11 bases match TRBD2. This material consisted of CD8+ T cells sorted from blood (inferred from file names), taken from a patient given nivolumab and ipilimumab in sequence. The CDR3 loop is CAISDIAGGSDEQFF. CDR3 DNA sequence: TGTGCCATCAGTGATATAGCGGGAGGGTCAGATGAGCAGTTCTTC.